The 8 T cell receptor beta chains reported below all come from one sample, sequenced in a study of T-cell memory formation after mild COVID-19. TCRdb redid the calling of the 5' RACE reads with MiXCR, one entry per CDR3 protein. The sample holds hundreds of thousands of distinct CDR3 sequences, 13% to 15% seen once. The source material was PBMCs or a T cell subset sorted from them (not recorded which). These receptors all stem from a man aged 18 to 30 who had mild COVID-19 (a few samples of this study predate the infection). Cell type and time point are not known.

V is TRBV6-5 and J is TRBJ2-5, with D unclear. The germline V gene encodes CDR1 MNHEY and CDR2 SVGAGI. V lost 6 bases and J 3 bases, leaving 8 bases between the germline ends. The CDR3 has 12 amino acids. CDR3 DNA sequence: TGTGCCAGCAGCCAGGCGGAAGAGACCCAGTACTTC. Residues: CASSQAEETQYF.

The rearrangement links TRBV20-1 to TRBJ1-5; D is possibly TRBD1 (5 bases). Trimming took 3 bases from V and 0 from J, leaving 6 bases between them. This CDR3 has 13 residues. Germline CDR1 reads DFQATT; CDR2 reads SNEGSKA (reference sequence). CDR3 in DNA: TGCAGTGCTAGGACAGCTAGCAATCAGCCCCAGCATTTT. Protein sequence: CSARTASNQPQHF.

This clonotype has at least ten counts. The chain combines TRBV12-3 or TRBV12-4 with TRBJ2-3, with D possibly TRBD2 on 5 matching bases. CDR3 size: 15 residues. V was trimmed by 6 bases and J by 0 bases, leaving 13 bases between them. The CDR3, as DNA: TGTGCCAGCAGCCTCTGGGGAGCTAGCACAGATACGCAGTATTTT. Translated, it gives CASSLWGASTDTQYF.

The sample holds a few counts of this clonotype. The CDR3 loop reads CSALSGGAKDTQYF. The DNA of the CDR3 is TGCAGTGCTCTGAGCGGGGGGGCCAAAGATACGCAGTATTTT. V and J are TRBV20-1 and TRBJ2-3; 10 bases are shared with TRBD2. Trimming took 5 bases from V and 5 from J; bases not matched to a gene: 7. The CDR3 totals 14 residues. The germline CDR1 and CDR2 sequences are DFQATT and SNEGSKA (reference sequence).

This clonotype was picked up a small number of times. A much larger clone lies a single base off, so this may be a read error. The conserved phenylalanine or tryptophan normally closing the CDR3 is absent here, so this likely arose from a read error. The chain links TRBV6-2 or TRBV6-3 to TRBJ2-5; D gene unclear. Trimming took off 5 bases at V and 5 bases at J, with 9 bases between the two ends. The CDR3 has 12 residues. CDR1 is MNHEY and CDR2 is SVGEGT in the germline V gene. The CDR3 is CASSPTDETQYL. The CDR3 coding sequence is TGTGCCAGCAGTCCAACGGATGAGACCCAGTACTTA.

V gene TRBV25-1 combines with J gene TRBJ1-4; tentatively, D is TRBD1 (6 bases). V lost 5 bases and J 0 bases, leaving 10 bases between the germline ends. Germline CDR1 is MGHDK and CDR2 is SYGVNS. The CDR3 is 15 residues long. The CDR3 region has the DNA TGTGCCAGCAGTCCTGACAGGCCAACTAATGAAAAACTGTTTTTT. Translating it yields CASSPDRPTNEKLFF.

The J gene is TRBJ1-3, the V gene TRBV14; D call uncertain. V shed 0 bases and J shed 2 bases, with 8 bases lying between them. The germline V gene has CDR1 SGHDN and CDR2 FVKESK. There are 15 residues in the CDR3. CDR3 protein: CASSQEAVTGNTIYF. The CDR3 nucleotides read TGTGCCAGCAGCCAAGAGGCGGTTACTGGAAACACCATATATTTT. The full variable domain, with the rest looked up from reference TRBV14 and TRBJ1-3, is EAGVTQFPSHSVIEKGQTVTLRCDPISGHDNLYWYRRVMGKEIKFLLHFVKESKQDESGMPNNRFLAERTGGTYSTLKVQPAELEDSGVYFCASSQEAVTGNTIYFGEGSWLTVV.

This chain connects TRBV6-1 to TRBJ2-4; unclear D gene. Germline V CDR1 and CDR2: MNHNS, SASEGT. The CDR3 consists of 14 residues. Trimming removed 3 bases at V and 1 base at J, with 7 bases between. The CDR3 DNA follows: TGTGCCAGCAGTGAGAGGTACGCCAAAAACATTCAGTACTTC. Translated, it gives CASSERYAKNIQYF.